This paragraph reports one T cell receptor beta chain. Its antigen is unidentified. The CDR3 sequence is 15 residues long. V was clipped by 0 bases and J by 3 bases, with 10 bases between them. CDR1 is MGHRA, CDR2 YSYEKL, per germline. Here immunoSEQ multiplex PCR was the method, and the copy in TCRdb shows in-frame clones only, minus some. The data show around 70,000 clones, over 80% seen once. The data originate from a study of OX40 agonist ivuxolimab in advanced cancers. Overall study: An agonistic human IgG2 monoclonal antibody against OX40 (CD134) was given. Among those treated, three patients had partial responses, one with hepatocellular carcinoma and two with cutaneous melanoma. Study observations and caveats: Antigen targets of the expanded peripheral T cells went undetermined. There were, on average, more expanded clones in CD8+ T cells than in CD4+.

The clonotype originates from an adult with an advanced solid tumor such as melanoma, head and neck, liver or kidney cancer. V and J are TRBV4-1 and TRBJ2-3; TRBD1 might be the D (5 bases). Source: CD4+ or CD8+ T cells sorted from blood, taken in a trial of the OX40 agonist ivuxolimab. The CDR3 protein is CASSQDGYRTDTQYF. The CDR3 DNA reads as TGCGCCAGCAGCCAAGATGGGTACAGGACAGATACGCAGTATTTT.